One and the same sample provided the 28 T cell receptor beta chains below, sequenced in a study of identical twins. A single record per CDR3 protein comes from TCRdb applying MiXCR to the 5' RACE reads. The repertoire holds 350,000 to 450,000 distinct CDR3 sequences, with 15% to 20% as singletons. Specimen: naive T cells sorted from blood. The receptors were gathered from a man aged 50-59 years in good health.

The rearrangement uses TRBV20-1 and TRBJ1-1, with D hard to call. Trimming left V 0 bases short and J 1 base short, with 9 bases between. Germline loops: CDR1 DFQATT, CDR2 SNEGSKA (reference sequence). The CDR3 spans 14 residues. CDR3 amino acids: CSARDLGRNTEAFF. The CDR3 region has the DNA TGCAGTGCTAGAGATTTAGGGAGGAACACTGAAGCTTTCTTT.

This clonotype has more than one count but fewer than ten. The chain links TRBV29-1 to TRBJ2-7; a possible D gene is TRBD1 (6 bases). Germline lookup yields CDR1 SQVTM and CDR2 ANQGSEA. The CDR3 contains 14 residues. Trimming removed 4 bases at V and 3 bases at J, with 16 bases between. The CDR3: CSVGPGHQVYEQYF. CDR3 coding DNA: TGCAGCGTTGGACCGGGACACCAGGTCTACGAGCAGTACTTC.

This chain joins TRBV6-1 and TRBJ2-3; TRBD2 aligns across 9 bases. In germline, CDR1 is MNHNS, CDR2 SASEGT. Trimming took 6 bases from V and 2 from J; bases not matched to a gene: 3. This CDR3 has 14 residues. CDR3 bases: TGTGCCAGCAGGCTAGCGGGACCCACAGATACGCAGTATTTT. Its translation: CASRLAGPTDTQYF.

The gene calls are TRBV12-3 or TRBV12-4 and TRBJ2-7; perhaps D is TRBD1 or TRBD2 (5 bases each). The CDR3 spans 15 residues. Between the trimmed V and J ends, which lost 5 bases and 6 bases, there was a span of 20 bases. CDR3 in amino acids: CASSIPRVGVPEQYF. In DNA form, the CDR3 reads TGTGCCAGCAGTATTCCCAGGGTCGGGGTTCCCGAGCAGTACTTC.

In this sample, this clonotype turned up many times. The V gene is TRBV5-1, the J gene TRBJ2-1; TRBD1 matches at 7 bases. CDR3 length: 15 residues. V lost 5 bases, J lost 1 base, and 6 bases stayed unmatched. The germline V gene encodes CDR1 SGHRS and CDR2 YFSETQ. The CDR3 is CASRHGTDSYNEQFF. DNA for the CDR3: TGCGCCAGCAGACACGGGACAGATTCCTACAATGAGCAGTTCTTC.

The sample holds a few counts of this clonotype. The chain recombines TRBV7-2 with TRBJ2-5; D possibly matches TRBD1 or TRBD2 (5 bases each). Germline-derived CDR1 and CDR2 are SGHTA and FQGNSA. The germline V and J ends were trimmed by 2 bases and 5 bases, with 15 bases remaining between them. CDR3 length: 15 residues. The CDR3, as DNA: TGTGCCAGCAGCTTATATGGAGGACAAGACGAGACCCAGTACTTC. It specifies CASSLYGGQDETQYF.

The chain is built from TRBV7-3 and TRBJ2-1, with 7 bases matching TRBD2. Germline CDR1 is SGHTA and CDR2 is FQGTGA. Trimming took 8 bases from V and 10 from J; bases not matched to a gene: 8. This CDR3 contains 12 residues. The CDR3 here is CASGGPGLEQFF. CDR3 bases: TGTGCCAGCGGCGGACCGGGACTAGAGCAGTTCTTC.

This clonotype was found a few times. The rearrangement uses TRBV9 and TRBJ2-7; D possibly corresponds to TRBD2 (6 bases). V was clipped by 4 bases and J by 5 bases, with 10 bases between them. The CDR3 loop spans 12 amino acids. In germline, CDR1 is SGDLS, CDR2 YYNGEE. The CDR3 region is CASSISGDEQYF. CDR3 coding DNA: TGTGCCAGCAGCATATCGGGGGACGAGCAGTACTTC.

This chain joins TRBV7-2 and TRBJ2-7; no definite D call. V gave up 2 bases and J gave up 7 bases, with 9 bases separating them. Germline V gene sequence: CDR1 SGHTA, CDR2 FQGNSA. This CDR3 is 12 amino acids long. CDR3 coding DNA: TGTGCCAGCAGCTTAACCCTGAAAGAGCAGTACTTC. Protein: CASSLTLKEQYF.

This clonotype was seen a few times. The chain has TRBV4-2 and TRBJ2-7; TRBD1 is a possible D gene (5 bases). Per the germline V gene, CDR1 is LGHNA and CDR2 is YNFKEQ. This CDR3 is 16 amino acids long. Trimming stripped 0 bases from V and 2 bases from J, with 14 bases between. Here the CDR3 reads CASSQETTVNTYEQYF. In DNA form, the CDR3 reads TGTGCCAGCAGCCAAGAAACGACAGTAAACACCTACGAGCAGTACTTC.

This clonotype was detected ten times or more. J is TRBJ2-7 and V is TRBV7-2; 7 bases align to TRBD1. The CDR3 has 14 amino acids. Trimming at V came to 5 bases and at J to 2 bases, leaving 6 bases not matched to a gene. The germline CDR1 and CDR2 sequences are SGHTA and FQGNSA. CDR3 in DNA: TGTGCCAGCAGCCCCCGACAGGGAACCTACGAGCAGTACTTC. It translates to CASSPRQGTYEQYF.

This clonotype was counted only a few times. V usage is TRBV4-3 and J usage is TRBJ2-6; D remains ambiguous. Germline CDR1 and CDR2: LGHNA and YSLEER. The CDR3 runs 16 residues. V was shortened by 0 bases and J by 0 bases, with 6 bases between the two germline ends. The CDR3 protein is CASSQDRGSGANVLTF. The CDR3 coding sequence is TGCGCCAGCAGCCAAGATCGCGGCTCTGGGGCCAACGTCCTGACTTTC.

The chain employs TRBV12-3 or TRBV12-4 and TRBJ2-5, with D perhaps TRBD1 or TRBD2 (5 bases each). The CDR3 has 15 residues. The V gene lost 0 bases and the J gene lost 1 base, with 9 bases spanning the gap. Written as DNA, the CDR3 is TGTGCCAGCAGTTTAGCCGGGACCCCCCAAGAGACCCAGTACTTC. It codes for CASSLAGTPQETQYF.

This clonotype came up a few times. The chain joins TRBV20-1 to TRBJ2-1; 7 nucleotides align to TRBD1. Germline trimming cut 3 bases from V and 6 bases from J; bases unmatched to any gene: 5. Germline V gene sequence: CDR1 DFQATT, CDR2 SNEGSKA (reference sequence). The CDR3 runs 13 residues. The CDR3 reads CSASDRVSNEQFF. The CDR3 region has the DNA TGCAGTGCTAGCGACAGGGTGAGCAATGAGCAGTTCTTC.

V usage is TRBV28 and J usage is TRBJ2-1; D might be TRBD2 (6 bases). The CDR3 runs 14 residues. Germline values: CDR1 MDHEN, CDR2 SYDVKM. V was cut by 4 bases and J by 4 bases, with 11 bases left in between. The CDR3 DNA is TGTGCCAGCAGTTCGCCCGGGAGATACAATGAGCAGTTCTTC. Amino acids: CASSSPGRYNEQFF.

This clonotype turned up a few times. This chain links TRBV12-3 or TRBV12-4 with TRBJ2-5, with a tentative D call TRBD1 (6 bases). The CDR3 sequence is 15 residues long. V was clipped by 2 bases and J by 6 bases, with 16 bases between them. In DNA, the CDR3 is TGTGCCAGCAGTTTACTGGCAGGGGCTGGGAAGACCCAGTACTTC. Encoded protein: CASSLLAGAGKTQYF.

This clonotype appeared a few times. The DNA for the CDR3 is TGTGCCAGCAGTCCCCTGGTAGGGCTATACGGAAACACCATATATTTT. This codes for CASSPLVGLYGNTIYF. This chain uses TRBV28 with TRBJ1-3; no reliable D call. Deletions cut 5 bases from V and 4 bases from J, with 18 bases between. The CDR3 is 16 amino acids. Germline CDR1 MDHEN, CDR2 SYDVKM.

Ten or more counts support this clonotype. The chain recombines TRBV18 with TRBJ2-4; 10 nucleotides align to TRBD1. CDR3 length equals 14 residues. V was pared by 3 bases and J by 5 bases, with 1 base of the junction left unmatched. Germline V lookup: CDR1 KGHSH, CDR2 LQKENI. CDR3 coding DNA: TGTGCCAGCTCACCGGGGACAGGGGAAAACATTCAGTACTTC. It yields the protein CASSPGTGENIQYF.

At least ten counts were recorded for this clonotype. V is TRBV4-2 and J is TRBJ2-2, with D hard to call. Per germline, CDR1 LGHNA and CDR2 YNFKEQ. There are 14 residues in the CDR3. Deletions cut 1 base from V and 6 bases from J, with 9 bases between. Written as DNA, the CDR3 is TGTGCCAGCAGCCAAGTCGGCCCCCCCGGGGAGCTGTTTTTT. Its translation is CASSQVGPPGELFF.

The chain combines TRBV20-1 with TRBJ2-3; D is tentatively TRBD1 or TRBD2 (5 bases each). The CDR3 sequence is 12 residues long. V lost 5 bases, J lost 6 bases, and 12 bases lay in between. Germline loops: CDR1 DFQATT, CDR2 SNEGSKA (reference sequence). CDR3 in amino acids: CSAGTPVDTQYF. The DNA of the CDR3 is TGCAGTGCTGGGACCCCCGTGGATACGCAGTATTTT.

This clonotype was counted only a few times. J is TRBJ1-2 and V is TRBV20-1; D is uncertain. V dropped 3 bases and J dropped 2 bases, with 16 bases sitting between them. This CDR3 is 15 amino acids long. From germline, CDR1 is DFQATT and CDR2 SNEGSKA (reference sequence). The CDR3 region is CSASLKMHSNYGYTF. The CDR3 DNA follows: TGCAGTGCTAGTCTGAAGATGCACTCAAACTATGGCTACACCTTC.

This clonotype turned up a few times. This rearrangement joins TRBV25-1 to TRBJ1-1; D is undetermined. CDR1 and CDR2 from the germline V gene are MGHDK and SYGVNS. V was trimmed by 5 bases and J by 11 bases, leaving 18 bases between them. There are 13 residues in the CDR3. The CDR3 loop is CASSTLSPQRAFF. DNA for the CDR3: TGTGCCAGCAGTACACTCAGCCCCCAGAGGGCTTTCTTT.

The V gene is TRBV10-1, the J gene TRBJ1-1; possible D gene TRBD1, 5 bases. CDR1 is WNHNN and CDR2 is SYGVQD in the germline V gene (reference sequence). The CDR3 runs 16 residues. Between the trimmed V and J ends, which lost 1 base and 5 bases, there was a span of 17 bases. The CDR3 is CASSEYGGDGETEAFF. The CDR3 DNA is TGCGCCAGCAGTGAGTATGGGGGTGACGGGGAAACTGAAGCTTTCTTT.

This clonotype was seen at least ten times. This chain uses TRBV29-1 with TRBJ2-7; 8 bases agree with TRBD2. V gave up 5 bases and J gave up 4 bases; unmatched junction bases: 7. This CDR3 is built from 13 residues. Germline V gene data show CDR1 as SQVTM and CDR2 as ANQGSEA. The CDR3 DNA reads as TGCAGCGTTCCGGGAGGGACACTATACGAGCAGTACTTC. Translation gives CSVPGGTLYEQYF.

This clonotype appeared a few times. This chain connects TRBV21-1 to TRBJ1-2; the table's D call, TRBD1, has no DNA check behind it. TRBV21-1 is a documented pseudogene. This CDR3 spans 15 amino acids. CDR3 sequence (DNA): TGTGCCAGCACAGGGCGAGGGAAGAATAACTATGGCTACACCTTC. This translates into CASTGRGKNNYGYTF.

This clonotype occurred many times. This chain links TRBV6-1 with TRBJ2-7; 8 bases fit TRBD1. Unmatched junction bases numbered 10, after V lost 8 bases and J lost 4 bases. The CDR3 loop spans 14 amino acids. Germline V gene data show CDR1 as MNHNS and CDR2 as SASEGT. Here the CDR3 DNA reads TGTGCCAGCCGGACAGGGATTTCCCTATACGAGCAGTACTTC. Translating it yields CASRTGISLYEQYF.

This clonotype was observed at least ten times. The V gene is TRBV20-1, the J gene TRBJ2-1, with 7 positions matching TRBD1. In germline, CDR1 is DFQATT, CDR2 SNEGSKA (reference sequence). The V gene end was trimmed by 3 bases and the J gene end by 1 base; junction bases not matched to a gene: 3. The CDR3 is 14 residues long. In nucleotides, the CDR3 is TGCAGTGCTAGGCCGGGACAGTCCTACAATGAGCAGTTCTTC. Its protein product is CSARPGQSYNEQFF.

This clonotype was recorded a few times. The chain joins TRBV9 to TRBJ2-2; D gene unclear. The CDR3 sequence is 12 residues long. CDR1 SGDLS and CDR2 YYNGEE come from the germline V gene. Trimming shortened V by 1 base and J by 7 bases, and 5 bases separated the two germline ends. CDR3 amino acids: CASSVHDGELFF. Here the CDR3 DNA reads TGTGCCAGCAGCGTACACGACGGGGAGCTGTTTTTT.